One T cell receptor (beta chain) is described in this entry. This CDR3 spans 15 amino acids. Trimming removed 6 bases from V and 7 bases from J; junction bases left unmatched: 5. Germline CDR1 MNHEY, CDR2 SVGEGT. The sample belongs to a study of T cell responses to AZD1222 COVID-19 vaccine. Study-level background: Both about-4-week and about-12-week second-dose recipients were combined.

Using immunoSEQ multiplex PCR, the repertoire was profiled, and TCRdb retains in-frame clones only, with some absent. The repertoire includes some 90,000 clones, roughly 90% of them detected once, and over 15% sits in the top ten. The sequence was obtained from an adult in good health. V gene TRBV6-2 or TRBV6-3 combines with J gene TRBJ1-6; 11 bases align to TRBD1. The source material was peripheral blood, sampled on day 0 of AZD1222 vaccination. This CDR3 reads CASSRRTGGNSPLHF. CDR3 bases: TGTGCCAGCAGCCGCCGGACAGGGGGCAATTCACCCCTCCACTTT.